A single sample is the source of the 5 T cell receptor beta chains below, sequenced in a study of beta chain features in type 1 diabetes. For these receptors, no antigen is known. The authors reverse transcribed all of the isolated RNA, so sequencing captured expressed TCRB transcripts. The assay was immunoSEQ multiplex PCR, and TCRdb's table has in-frame clones only and misses some. This table has roughly 400,000 clones, over 8.5% appearing once. The study, taken as a whole, reports: Among all four CD4+ subsets, Type 1 diabetes patients had TCRB CDR3s that were moderately but significantly shorter.

Source material: central memory CD4+ T cells from blood. These receptors came from a man aged 30-40 years with type 1 diabetes.

V usage is TRBV19 and J usage is TRBJ2-1, with 10 bases fitting TRBD2. Germline V gene sequence: CDR1 LNHDA, CDR2 SQIVND (reference sequence). Germline trimming cut 5 bases from V and 7 bases from J; bases unmatched to any gene: 8. The CDR3 covers 15 residues. CDR3 DNA: TGTGCCAGTAGTGGGGTCGGACTAGCGGTAAATGAGCAGTTCTTC. Translated, it gives CASSGVGLAVNEQFF.

The rearrangement joins TRBV28 to TRBJ1-2; 8 bases map to TRBD1. The CDR3 contains 12 residues. Looked up from germline, CDR1 is MDHEN and CDR2 is SYDVKM. Trimming removed 5 bases from V and 7 bases from J; junction bases left unmatched: 3. The CDR3 bases are TGTGCCAGCAGTACCGGGACAGGTGGCTACACCTTC. Encoded protein: CASSTGTGGYTF.

This chain joins TRBV6-5 and TRBJ1-1; tentative D call: TRBD1 (5 bases). V lost 8 bases to trimming and J lost 4 bases, with 11 bases between them. The CDR3 spans 12 residues. Looked up from germline, CDR1 is MNHEY and CDR2 is SVGAGI. CDR3 sequence (DNA): TGTGCCAGCGCCTATGGGGGCACTGAAGCTTTCTTT. Translation gives CASAYGGTEAFF.

This clone was seen a few times. V usage is TRBV7-9 and J usage is TRBJ2-5, with unresolved D. The V gene lost 4 bases and the J gene lost 5 bases, with 11 bases spanning the gap. Germline loops: CDR1 SEHNR, CDR2 FQNEAQ (reference sequence). This CDR3 has 13 residues. DNA of the CDR3: TGTGCCAGCAGCTCGACGGTGCCCGAGACCCAGTACTTC. This gives the protein CASSSTVPETQYF.

The J gene is TRBJ2-1, the V gene TRBV7-8; weak D call: TRBD2 (5 bases). The CDR3 covers 14 residues. V shed 3 bases and J shed 1 base, with 7 bases lying between them. In germline, CDR1 is SGHVS, CDR2 FQNEAQ. CDR3 region: CASSFRRSYNEQFF. The CDR3 DNA follows: TGTGCCAGCAGCTTCCGGAGGTCCTACAATGAGCAGTTCTTC.